Following are 11 T cell receptor beta chains from one sample sequenced in a study of sequential checkpoint blockade in melanoma. Assay: immunoSEQ multiplex PCR; the TCRdb copy retains only in-frame clones and omits some. The data hold some 16,000 clones, with 93% observed a single time. Treatment given: randomized to nivolumab then ipilimumab (arm A) or the reverse (arm B). Sample: CD8+ T cells sorted from blood (inferred from file names), taken from a patient given nivolumab and ipilimumab in sequence. The receptors derive from a human donor with melanoma.

V and J are TRBV27 and TRBJ2-7, with no clear D. With 6 bases removed from V and 12 bases from J, the gap between germline ends came to 9 bases. From germline, CDR1 is MNHEY and CDR2 SMNVEV (reference sequence). CDR3 length equals 9 residues. The CDR3 region is CASSLGLYV. DNA of the CDR3: TGTGCCAGCAGCTTAGGGCTGTACGTC.

The chain links TRBV29-1 to TRBJ2-7, with TRBD2 as a possible D gene (6 bases). The germline gives CDR1 SQVTM, CDR2 ANQGSEA. The CDR3 extends over 12 amino acids. Trimming took off 1 base at V and 3 bases at J, with 7 bases between the two ends. The CDR3 spells CSVEGLDYEQYF. The CDR3 region has the DNA TGCAGCGTTGAAGGACTAGACTACGAGCAGTACTTC.

J is TRBJ1-4 and V is TRBV27; no clear D. Germline CDR1 MNHEY, CDR2 SMNVEV (reference sequence). CDR3 size: 15 residues. V lost 5 bases to trimming and J lost 4 bases, with 14 bases between them. CDR3 amino acids: CASSPWRSLNEKLFF. Written as DNA, the CDR3 is TGTGCCAGCAGTCCTTGGCGGAGCCTTAATGAAAAACTGTTTTTT.

This chain connects TRBV4-1 to TRBJ2-7; D may be TRBD2 (5 bases). Looked up from germline, CDR1 is MGHRA and CDR2 is YSYEKL. Trimming removed 4 bases at V and 2 bases at J, with 18 bases between. CDR3 size: 16 residues. CDR3 sequence: CASSPRTTLGTYEQYF. CDR3 sequence (DNA): TGCGCCAGCAGCCCAAGGACCACCCTCGGGACCTACGAGCAGTACTTC.

The chain couples TRBV10-2 to TRBJ2-7; D gene uncertain. The CDR3 totals 14 residues. Germline values: CDR1 WSHSY, CDR2 SAAADI. Trimming cost V 2 bases and J 1 base, with 9 bases left between them. CDR3 DNA: TGCGCCAGCAGTGAGCCCCTCGGGTCCTACGAGCAGTACTTC. It encodes CASSEPLGSYEQYF.

The genes are TRBV19 and TRBJ1-1; D call uncertain. The V end was cut by 7 bases, the J end by 7 bases, with 13 bases between. The CDR3 totals 12 residues. Germline V gene lookup returns CDR1 LNHDA and CDR2 SQIVND (reference sequence). Written as DNA, the CDR3 is TGTGCCAGTATGGGAGGATCAGGTGAAGCTTTCTTT. Translating gives CASMGGSGEAFF.

The chain uses TRBV7-9 and TRBJ1-2, with D tentatively TRBD1 (5 bases). This CDR3 has 15 amino acids. Trimming removed 1 base at V and 2 bases at J, with 11 bases between. Looked up from germline, CDR1 is SEHNR and CDR2 is FQNEAQ (reference sequence). CDR3 sequence (DNA): TGTGCCAGCAGCTTAGTCGGGGGGGTAAACTATGGCTACACCTTC. Translating gives CASSLVGGVNYGYTF.

This rearrangement joins TRBV30 to TRBJ1-1; D unresolved. Germline lookup yields CDR1 GTSNPN and CDR2 SVGIG (reference sequence). Trimming removed 2 bases at V and 3 bases at J, with 7 bases between. This CDR3 region has 12 residues. The CDR3 protein is CAWSFTDTEAFF. Here the CDR3 DNA reads TGTGCCTGGAGTTTTACAGACACTGAAGCTTTCTTT.

This chain links TRBV20-1 with TRBJ2-7, with D possibly TRBD2 on 5 matching bases. Trimming stripped 5 bases from V and 4 bases from J, with 9 bases between. Per germline, CDR1 DFQATT and CDR2 SNEGSKA (reference sequence). The CDR3 sequence is 11 residues long. The CDR3 is CSAPTNYEQYF. CDR3 bases: TGCAGTGCTCCGACTAATTACGAGCAGTACTTC.

This chain links TRBV6-5 with TRBJ2-7; 14 nucleotides line up with TRBD2. Per germline, CDR1 MNHEY and CDR2 SVGAGI. The ends lost 6 bases at V and 4 bases at J; junction bases unmatched: 2. The CDR3 covers 14 residues. CDR3 protein: CASSGLAGGYEQYF. The DNA of the CDR3 is TGTGCCAGCAGCGGACTAGCGGGGGGATACGAGCAGTACTTC.

The chain has TRBV30 and TRBJ2-5; D unclear. The J call is uncertain, as TRBJ2-7 better fits the DNA end. The germline CDR1 and CDR2 sequences are GTSNPN and SVGIG (reference sequence). The CDR3 covers 12 residues. The CDR3 spells CAWSAGLYEQYF. The CDR3 DNA follows: TGTGCCTGGAGTGCTGGTCTGTACGAGCAGTACTTC.